These T cell receptor beta chains were read from a single sample in a study of blood T cell repertoires in COVID-19. Profiling relied on immunoSEQ multiplex PCR, and the TCRdb table lists in-frame clones only, not all of them. In the table there are about 210,000 clones, roughly 85% of which are singletons. Sequencing was done on a sample of peripheral blood. These receptors all come from a man aged 45-60 years with COVID-19, enrolled during active disease. Both conserved end residues are part of each CDR3. Fields, in order: V gene, clone size, J gene, D gene, CDR3 DNA, CDR3 protein. D genes are given only for firm matches. A clone size is listed for some rows: how often the clone was seen (once, few, many), or a class if it is expanded.

TRBV11-1,.,TRBJ2-7,TRBD1,TGTGCCAGCAGCCAGTGGGACAGTTCCTACGAGCAGTACTTC,CASSQWDSSYEQYF
TRBV24-1,once,TRBJ2-1,.,TGTGCCACCAGTGACCCCACTAGTTCCCTTTACAATGAGCAGTTCTTC,CATSDPTSSLYNEQFF
TRBV19,.,TRBJ2-7,TRBD1,TGTGCCAGTAGTAATAGAGACAGGGGTTTCGAGCAGTACTTC,CASSNRDRGFEQYF
TRBV19,once,TRBJ1-1,TRBD1,TGTGCCAGTAGTGGACAGGGGAACACTGAAGCTTTCTTT,CASSGQGNTEAFF
TRBV7-9,.,TRBJ2-2,TRBD1,TGTGCCACTAACCGGGACAGGGGACTGAACACCGGGGAGCTGTTTTTT,CATNRDRGLNTGELFF
TRBV11-2,.,TRBJ2-5,TRBD1,TGTGCCAGCAACAAAGGGACAGTACAAGAGACCCAGTACTTC,CASNKGTVQETQYF
TRBV2,once,TRBJ1-2,.,TGTGCCAGCAGTGAAAGGGGTGAGGCTATCTATGGCTACACCTTC,CASSERGEAIYGYTF
TRBV2,.,TRBJ2-2,.,TGTGCCAGCAGTGTTCTCCCTCTTGGACAGCCAGACGGGGAGCTGTTTTTT,CASSVLPLGQPDGELFF
TRBV13,.,TRBJ2-5,TRBD2,TGTGCCAGCAGCCAATCGACTAGCGGGGGGCGGGAGACCCAGTACTTC,CASSQSTSGGRETQYF
TRBV13,.,TRBJ2-3,.,TGTGCCAGCAGCCCAATAGCAGGACAGCTCACTAGCACAGATACGCAGTATTTT,CASSPIAGQLTSTDTQYF
TRBV11-2,.,TRBJ1-2,TRBD1,TGTGCCAGCAGCTTAGTATACGACAGGGGCGGAGGCTACACCTTC,CASSLVYDRGGGYTF
TRBV6-4,once,TRBJ1-1,.,TGTGCCAGCAAAGTCGAGGACACTGAAGCTTTCTTT,CASKVEDTEAFF
TRBV5-1,once,TRBJ1-1,.,TGCGCCAGCAGCTTGGGACATAACATGAACACTGAAGCTTTCTTT,CASSLGHNMNTEAFF
TRBV2,.,TRBJ2-3,TRBD1,TGTGCCAGCCAAGACAGGGTTGGAGATACGCAGTATTTT,CASQDRVGDTQYF
TRBV10-1,few,TRBJ1-4,.,TGCGCCAGCAGGGGGCGGGATAACCAAGAAAAACTGTTTTTT,CASRGRDNQEKLFF
TRBV3-1/TRBV3-2,.,TRBJ2-7,TRBD2,TGTGCCAGCAGCCCGCATAGCGGGGCTTCCTACGAGCAGTACTTC,CASSPHSGASYEQYF
TRBV10-1,.,TRBJ2-2,TRBD2,TGCGCCAGCATAATAGCGGGGGGGAACACCGGGGAGCTGTTTTTT,CASIIAGGNTGELFF
TRBV7-9,.,TRBJ2-2,TRBD2,TGTGCCAGCAGCCTCCCCTTGACTAGCGGGGACACCGGGGAGCTGTTTTTT,CASSLPLTSGDTGELFF
TRBV28,.,TRBJ2-1,TRBD2,TGTGCCAGCAGTCCTGGGGCTAGCGGTGCCTACAATGAGCAGTTCTTC,CASSPGASGAYNEQFF
TRBV19,few,TRBJ1-1,TRBD1,TGTGCCAGTAGTCCAGGGGGCGGCAACACTGAAGCTTTCTTT,CASSPGGGNTEAFF
TRBV5-4,few,TRBJ1-2,TRBD1,TGTGCCAGCAGCCCAGGGGGTGGGGCTTTTAGTGGCTACACCTTC,CASSPGGGAFSGYTF
TRBV19,.,TRBJ1-1,.,TGTGCCAGTAGTATATCCCGCGCCATGAATGAAGCTTTCTTT,CASSISRAMNEAFF
TRBV2,.,TRBJ1-2,.,TGTGCCAGCAGCGATGACACCTATGGCTACACCTTC,CASSDDTYGYTF
TRBV11-2,.,TRBJ2-7,.,TGTGCCAGCAGCTTATCACAGGGCGGCTACGAGCAGTACTTC,CASSLSQGGYEQYF